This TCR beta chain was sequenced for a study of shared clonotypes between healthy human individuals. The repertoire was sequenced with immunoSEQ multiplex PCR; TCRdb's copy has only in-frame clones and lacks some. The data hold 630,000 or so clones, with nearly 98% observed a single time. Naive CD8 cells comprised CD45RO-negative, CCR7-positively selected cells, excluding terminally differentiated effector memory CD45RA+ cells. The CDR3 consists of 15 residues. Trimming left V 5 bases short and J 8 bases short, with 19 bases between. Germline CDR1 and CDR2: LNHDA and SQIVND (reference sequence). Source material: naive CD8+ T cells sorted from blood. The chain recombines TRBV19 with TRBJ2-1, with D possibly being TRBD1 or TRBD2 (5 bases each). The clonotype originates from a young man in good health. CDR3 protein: CASSSLRGLVDEQFF. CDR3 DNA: TGTGCCAGTAGTTCCCTTCGGGGCTTGGTGGATGAGCAGTTCTTC.